The 20 T cell receptor beta chains in this list originate from one sample, sequenced in a study of shared clonotypes between healthy human individuals. Data came from immunoSEQ multiplex PCR; TCRdb stores just in-frame clones and leaves some out. The sample yields around 700,000 clones, 72% seen once. The sample comprised memory CD4+ T cells sorted from blood. Subset here: CD45RA-negative fraction. These TCRs come from a woman under 40 in good health.

The chain links TRBV19 to TRBJ1-5; D not certain. Germline V gene data show CDR1 as LNHDA and CDR2 as SQIVND (reference sequence). The CDR3 runs to 14 residues. The germline V and J ends were trimmed by 7 bases and 1 base, with 11 bases remaining between them. This CDR3 is CASTIGSSNQPQHF. CDR3 in DNA: TGTGCCAGTACTATCGGCAGCAGCAATCAGCCCCAGCATTTT.

Written as DNA, the CDR3 is TGTGCCAGCAGACTAGCGGGAGTGCTCACCGGGGAGCTGTTTTTT. Its protein product is CASRLAGVLTGELFF. V usage is TRBV6-5 and J usage is TRBJ2-2; 11 bases are shared with TRBD2. The junction had 4 bases not matched to a gene; V was cut back by 6 bases and J by 4 bases. The CDR3 is 15 residues long. Germline-derived CDR1 and CDR2 are MNHEY and SVGAGI.

Regarding this clone: The sample holds other DNA sequences that translate to the same CDR3. V and J are TRBV6-5 and TRBJ2-3, with a possible D match to TRBD2 (5 bases). The ends were cut back, 5 bases at V and 0 bases at J, with 6 bases in the middle. CDR1 and CDR2 from the germline V gene are MNHEY and SVGAGI. The CDR3 is 13 amino acids. The CDR3 bases are TGTGCCAGCAGTAGGACTAGCACAGATACGCAGTATTTT. Protein sequence: CASSRTSTDTQYF.

This clone turned up a few times. The V gene is TRBV20-1, the J gene TRBJ2-1; D call uncertain. The germline V gene has CDR1 DFQATT and CDR2 SNEGSKA (reference sequence). V shed 3 bases and J shed 10 bases, with 7 bases lying between them. This CDR3 comprises 10 residues. The CDR3 sequence is CSARVYEQFF. DNA for the CDR3: TGCAGTGCTAGGGTGTACGAGCAGTTCTTC.

This chain links TRBV2 with TRBJ2-1; D is possibly TRBD1 (5 bases). V was clipped by 4 bases and J by 0 bases, with 10 bases between them. CDR3 length: 15 residues. Germline CDR1 is SNHLY and CDR2 is FYNNEI. The CDR3 DNA reads as TGTGCCAGCAGTGGGACACGTAGCTCCTACAATGAGCAGTTCTTC. Residues: CASSGTRSSYNEQFF.

The gene calls are TRBV9 and TRBJ2-7, with D hard to call. This CDR3 is 14 amino acids long. Per the germline V gene, CDR1 is SGDLS and CDR2 is YYNGEE. V lost 0 bases to trimming and J lost 2 bases, with 9 bases between them. DNA of the CDR3: TGTGCCAGCAGCGTAGTACCTTTCCCCTACGAGCAGTACTTC. Encoded protein: CASSVVPFPYEQYF. Full variable domain (outside the CDR3, taken from reference TRBV9 and TRBJ2-7): DSGVTQTPKHLITATGQRVTLRCSPRSGDLSVYWYQQSLDQGLQFLIQYYNGEERAKGNILERFSAQQFPDLHSELNLSSLELGDSALYFCASSVVPFPYEQYFGPGTRLTVT.

CDR3 coding DNA: TGTGCCAGCAGCCCCCACAGGGTGGGTGGAAACACCATATATTTT. Translating gives CASSPHRVGGNTIYF. This sequence joins TRBV9 and TRBJ1-3, with D maybe TRBD1 (6 bases). Germline CDR1 SGDLS, CDR2 YYNGEE. V was trimmed by 4 bases and J by 3 bases, leaving 14 bases between them. CDR3 size: 15 residues.

This clone has just one count. This sequence joins TRBV19 and TRBJ1-5; D remains ambiguous. This CDR3 region has 17 residues. V lost 1 base, J lost 6 bases, and 19 bases lay in between. Germline V gene data show CDR1 as LNHDA and CDR2 as SQIVND (reference sequence). The CDR3 region has the DNA TGTGCCAGTAGTATAGCGCCCGTAGGGCCCCAAACTCAGCCCCAGCATTTT. Protein sequence: CASSIAPVGPQTQPQHF.

DNA for the CDR3: TGCAGCGTTGAGGTTGCACCTGGGGGGACAGATACGCAGTATTTT. Its protein is CSVEVAPGGTDTQYF. The rearrangement joins TRBV29-1 to TRBJ2-3; maybe TRBD2 (6 bases). CDR3 length: 15 residues. The germline V and J ends were trimmed by 3 bases and 3 bases, with 16 bases remaining between them. CDR1 and CDR2 from the germline V gene are SQVTM and ANQGSEA.

This rearrangement joins TRBV28 to TRBJ1-5; the D is unclear. V lost 7 bases to trimming and J lost 1 base, with 20 bases between them. This CDR3 has 17 amino acids. Germline CDR1 and CDR2: MDHEN and SYDVKM. The CDR3 reads CASNTRRTGRSNQPQHF. CDR3 sequence (DNA): TGTGCCAGCAACACCAGACGGACTGGACGGAGCAATCAGCCCCAGCATTTT.

This clone was seen ten or more times. The genes are TRBV19 and TRBJ2-5, with 13 bases fitting TRBD2. Germline-derived CDR1 and CDR2 are LNHDA and SQIVND (reference sequence). Trimming cost V 9 bases and J 4 bases; bases outside gene matches: 5. The CDR3 runs to 14 residues. The CDR3 reads CASRLAGGTETQYF. Written as DNA, the CDR3 is TGTGCCAGCCGACTAGCGGGGGGAACAGAGACCCAGTACTTC.

The rearrangement links TRBV28 to TRBJ1-4; 9 positions match TRBD1. This CDR3 has 16 amino acids. From germline, CDR1 is MDHEN and CDR2 SYDVKM. V dropped 6 bases and J dropped 2; count of bases not matched to a gene: 7. CDR3 region: CASSPGTGMTNEKLFF. DNA of the CDR3: TGTGCCAGCAGCCCCGGGACAGGGATGACTAATGAAAAACTGTTTTTT.

This clone was observed a few times. Within the sample, other DNA sequences also encode this same CDR3. The chain couples TRBV28 to TRBJ2-7; D call uncertain. Trimming shortened V by 3 bases and J by 4 bases, and 7 bases separated the two germline ends. The V gene's germline CDR1 is MDHEN and CDR2 SYDVKM. This CDR3 region has 12 residues. The CDR3: CASSLWSYEQYF. The CDR3, as DNA: TGTGCCAGCAGTTTGTGGTCATACGAGCAGTACTTC.

The chain carries TRBV5-1 and TRBJ2-1; TRBD2 matches at 8 bases. Trimming took 4 bases from V and 6 from J; bases not matched to a gene: 6. CDR3 length: 14 residues. From germline, CDR1 is SGHRS and CDR2 YFSETQ. The DNA for the CDR3 is TGCGCCAGCAGCGCTACCGGGACTAGCAATGAGCAGTTCTTC. This sequence encodes CASSATGTSNEQFF. The entire variable domain, with the rest obtained from reference TRBV5-1 and TRBJ2-1, is as follows: KAGVTQTPRYLIKTRGQQVTLSCSPISGHRSVSWYQQTPGQGLQFLFEYFSETQRNKGNFPGRFSGRQFSNSRSEMNVSTLELGDSALYLCASSATGTSNEQFFGPGTRLTVL.

This clone was observed a few times. The J gene is TRBJ2-2, the V gene TRBV10-3, with D possibly called TRBD1 or TRBD2 (6 bases each). The CDR3 is 17 amino acids. Germline assignment: CDR1 ENHRY and CDR2 SYGVKD. Trimming stripped 0 bases from V and 6 bases from J, with 17 bases between. The CDR3, as DNA: TGTGCCATCAGTGAGTCAGTCGGGGGCAGCAGTTCCGGGGAGCTGTTTTTT. Its translation: CAISESVGGSSSGELFF.

V and J are TRBV4-1 and TRBJ2-3; 8 positions match TRBD2. The CDR3 runs 15 residues. CDR1 is MGHRA, CDR2 YSYEKL, per germline. V lost 4 bases and J lost 4; bases outside the gene matches: 7. CDR3: CASSLLSGSPDTQYF. CDR3 nucleotide sequence: TGCGCCAGCAGCCTACTCAGCGGGAGCCCAGATACGCAGTATTTT.

This chain uses TRBV4-2 with TRBJ1-2; TRBD1 agrees at 10 bases. In germline, CDR1 is LGHNA, CDR2 YNFKEQ. The CDR3 spans 17 residues. J lost 1 base, V lost 5 bases, and 10 bases had no gene match. This chain's CDR3 is CASSIRQGAQLNYGYTF. The CDR3, as DNA: TGTGCCAGCAGCATTAGACAGGGGGCACAACTTAACTATGGCTACACCTTC.

This clone appeared a single time. The chain carries TRBV19 and TRBJ2-7, with D tentatively TRBD1 (6 bases). The CDR3 runs to 14 residues. V lost 3 bases and J 3 bases, leaving 12 bases between the germline ends. Per germline, CDR1 LNHDA and CDR2 SQIVND (reference sequence). CDR3 loop: CASSIRRGGYEQYF. CDR3 sequence (DNA): TGTGCCAGTAGTATTCGGCGAGGGGGCTACGAGCAGTACTTC. Complete variable domain (other parts from reference TRBV19 and TRBJ2-7): DGGITQSPKYLFRKEGQNVTLSCEQNLNHDAMYWYRQDPGQGLRLIYYSQIVNDFQKGDIAEGYSVSREKKESFPLTVTSAQKNPTAFYLCASSIRRGGYEQYFGPGTRLTVT.

The J gene is TRBJ1-2, the V gene TRBV29-1; no clear D gene. Germline CDR1 is SQVTM and CDR2 is ANQGSEA. This CDR3 spans 14 amino acids. The V end lost 4 bases, the J end lost 4 bases, and 16 bases lay between the germline ends. Here the CDR3 DNA reads TGCAGCGTTGGAGGCGGAGCAAACCTCTATGGCTACACCTTC. Protein product: CSVGGGANLYGYTF.

V usage is TRBV28 and J usage is TRBJ1-2; D not certain. In germline, CDR1 is MDHEN, CDR2 SYDVKM. This CDR3 contains 11 residues. V was clipped by 6 bases and J by 9 bases, with 11 bases between them. The CDR3 region is CASSSPTSYTF. The CDR3 DNA reads TGTGCCAGCAGCTCCCCTACCAGCTACACCTTC.